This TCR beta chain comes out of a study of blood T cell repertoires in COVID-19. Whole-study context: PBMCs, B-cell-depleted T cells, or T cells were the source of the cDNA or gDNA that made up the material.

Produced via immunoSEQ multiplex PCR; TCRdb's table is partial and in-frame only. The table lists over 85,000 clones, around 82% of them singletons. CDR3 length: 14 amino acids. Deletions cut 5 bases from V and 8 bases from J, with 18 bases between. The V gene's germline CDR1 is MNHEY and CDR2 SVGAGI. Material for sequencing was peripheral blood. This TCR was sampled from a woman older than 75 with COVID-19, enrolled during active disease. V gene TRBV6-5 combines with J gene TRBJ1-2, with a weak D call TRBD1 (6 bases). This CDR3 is CASSRGQGRQGYTF. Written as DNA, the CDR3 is TGTGCCAGCAGTAGGGGTCAGGGGCGCCAGGGCTACACCTTC.